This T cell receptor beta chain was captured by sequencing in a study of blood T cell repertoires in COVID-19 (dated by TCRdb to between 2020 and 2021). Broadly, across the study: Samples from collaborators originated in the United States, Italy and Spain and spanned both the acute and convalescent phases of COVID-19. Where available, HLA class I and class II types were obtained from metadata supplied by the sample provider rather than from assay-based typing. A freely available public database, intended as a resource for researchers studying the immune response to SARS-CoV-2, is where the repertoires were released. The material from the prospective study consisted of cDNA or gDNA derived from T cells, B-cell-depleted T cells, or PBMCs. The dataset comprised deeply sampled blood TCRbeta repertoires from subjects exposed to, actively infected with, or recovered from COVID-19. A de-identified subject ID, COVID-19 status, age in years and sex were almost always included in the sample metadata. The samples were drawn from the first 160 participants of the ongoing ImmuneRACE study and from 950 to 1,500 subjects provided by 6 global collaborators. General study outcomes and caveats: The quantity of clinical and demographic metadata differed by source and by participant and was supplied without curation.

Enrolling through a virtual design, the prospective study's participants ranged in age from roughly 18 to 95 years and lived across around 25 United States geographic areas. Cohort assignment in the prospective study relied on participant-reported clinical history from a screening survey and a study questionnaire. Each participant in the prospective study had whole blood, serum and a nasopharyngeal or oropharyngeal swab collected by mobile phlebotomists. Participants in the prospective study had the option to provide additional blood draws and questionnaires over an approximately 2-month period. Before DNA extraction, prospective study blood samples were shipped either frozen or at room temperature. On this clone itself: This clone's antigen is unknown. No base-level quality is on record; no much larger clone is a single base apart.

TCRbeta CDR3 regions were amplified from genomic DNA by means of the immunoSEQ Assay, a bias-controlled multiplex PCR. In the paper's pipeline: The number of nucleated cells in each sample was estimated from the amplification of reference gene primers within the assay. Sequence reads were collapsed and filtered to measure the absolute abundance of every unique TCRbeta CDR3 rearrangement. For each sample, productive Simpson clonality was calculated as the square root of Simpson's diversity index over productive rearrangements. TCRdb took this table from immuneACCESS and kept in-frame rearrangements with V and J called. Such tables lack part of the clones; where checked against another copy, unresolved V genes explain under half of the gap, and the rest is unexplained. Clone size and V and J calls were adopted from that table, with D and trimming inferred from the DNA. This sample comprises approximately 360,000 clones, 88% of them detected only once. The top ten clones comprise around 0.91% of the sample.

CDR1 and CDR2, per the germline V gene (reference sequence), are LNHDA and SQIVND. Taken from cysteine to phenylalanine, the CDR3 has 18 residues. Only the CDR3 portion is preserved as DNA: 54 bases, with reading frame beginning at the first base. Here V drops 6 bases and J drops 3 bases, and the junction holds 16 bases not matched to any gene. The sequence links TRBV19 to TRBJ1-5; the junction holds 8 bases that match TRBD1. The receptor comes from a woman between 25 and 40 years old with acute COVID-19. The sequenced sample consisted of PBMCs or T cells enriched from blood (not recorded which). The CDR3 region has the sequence CASSPTDRTGWNNQPQHF. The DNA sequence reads TGTGCCAGTAGCCCGACGGACAGGACAGGGTGGAACAATCAGCCCCAGCATTTT. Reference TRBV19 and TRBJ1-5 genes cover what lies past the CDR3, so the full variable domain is DGGITQSPKYLFRKEGQNVTLSCEQNLNHDAMYWYRQDPGQGLRLIYYSQIVNDFQKGDIAEGYSVSREKKESFPLTVTSAQKNPTAFYLCASSPTDRTGWNNQPQHFGDGTRLSIL.